These 9 T cell receptor beta chains were all obtained from the same sample, sequenced in a study of T cell clonality in common variable immunodeficiency (dated by TCRdb to 2015 to 2017). The library was generated by the immunoSEQ multiplex PCR assay. Not all clones reach the TCRdb copy of this immuneACCESS table, which keeps in-frame sequences only. Checked studies attribute under half of the gap to unresolved V genes and leave the rest unexplained. The table shows 30,000 to 40,000 clones here, with no singletons. Jointly, the top ten make up 2.5% to 3% of the sample. Specimen: peripheral blood mononuclear cells. All receptors come from a person between 18 and 69 years old in good health.

This clone was found many times. From the germline J gene comes the end of the CDR3, since the read stops 3 residues before it. This rearrangement joins TRBV12-3 or TRBV12-4 to TRBJ2-5; a possible D gene is TRBD1 (6 bases). The CDR3 loop spans 13 amino acids. The ends were cut back, 1 base at V and 5 bases at J, with 8 bases in the middle. Incomplete CDR3 DNA: TGTGCCAGCAGTTTAGAAGGGGGTGAGACC. Translation gives CASSLEGGET. In full, the CDR3 is CASSLEGGETQYF.

This clone was counted only a few times. The DNA read from the CDR3 is TGCGCCAGCAGCTTGGCGATAGCGGGGTCGGCAGAGACC. It specifies CASSLAIAGSAET. The whole CDR3 region reads CASSLAIAGSAETQYF. The rearrangement joins TRBV5-1 to TRBJ2-5; TRBD2 matches 8 bases. The read finishes 3 residues shy of the CDR3 end, and the germline J gene is used to complete it. Germline trimming cut 0 bases from V and 4 bases from J; bases unmatched to any gene: 8. The CDR3 has 16 amino acids. The germline gives CDR1 SGHRS, CDR2 YFSETQ. The whole variable domain, filled in from reference TRBV5-1 and TRBJ2-5, reads KAGVTQTPRYLIKTRGQQVTLSCSPISGHRSVSWYQQTPGQGLQFLFEYFSETQRNKGNFPGRFSGRQFSNSRSEMNVSTLELGDSALYLCASSLAIAGSAETQYFGPGTRLLVL.

This clone was picked up a small number of times. The CDR3 extends 3 residues past the end of the read, so its final part is completed from the germline J gene. The chain combines TRBV19 with TRBJ1-2, with 7 bases matching TRBD1. The length of the CDR3 is 15 residues. CDR1 LNHDA and CDR2 SQIVND come from the germline V gene (reference sequence). The CDR3 here is CASSDGQATYNDYTF. Partial CDR3 DNA: TGTGCCAGTAGTGACGGACAGGCTACCTACAATGAC.

For this clone: Read coverage stops 3 residues before the CDR3 terminus; the germline J gene supplies the remainder. The rearrangement links TRBV2 to TRBJ1-2; D may be TRBD1 (6 bases). Looked up from germline, CDR1 is SNHLY and CDR2 is FYNNEI. V gave up 7 bases and J gave up 0 bases, with 6 bases separating them. This CDR3 spans 12 amino acids. The covered CDR3 bases are TGTGCCAGCAAGGGGGCTAACTATGGC. This codes for CASKGANYG. The CDR3 reads in full as CASKGANYGYTF.

This clone came up many times. Read data end 3 residues before the CDR3 end; the end is taken from the germline J gene. J is TRBJ2-7 and V is TRBV5-6; 7 bases align to TRBD1. The germline V gene encodes CDR1 SGHDT and CDR2 YYEEEE. The length of the CDR3 is 15 residues. The V gene end was trimmed by 4 bases and the J gene end by 2 bases; junction bases not matched to a gene: 9. This CDR3 reads CASSQRDRGTYEQYF. Partial CDR3 DNA: TGTGCCAGCAGCCAGAGGGACAGAGGAACCTACGAG.

Concerning this clone: The sequence runs out 3 residues before the end of the CDR3; the remainder is reconstructed from the germline J gene. The chain carries TRBV19 and TRBJ2-3; D is perhaps TRBD2 (7 bases). The CDR3 sequence is 14 residues long. Germline CDR1 and CDR2: LNHDA and SQIVND (reference sequence). The CDR3 bases that were read are TGTGCCAGTGCTGCGGCGGGGGCGAGGGAGACG. Translation gives CASAAAGARET. Given in full, the CDR3 is CASAAAGARETQYF.

This clone was seen many times. The CDR3 is cut off 3 residues early in the read; its end comes from the germline J gene. The genes are TRBV20-1 and TRBJ2-5; 12 bases are a match to TRBD2. The germline gives CDR1 DFQATT, CDR2 SNEGSKA (reference sequence). This CDR3 spans 16 amino acids. J gave up 4 bases and V 0 bases, and 6 bases lay outside the gene matches. CDR3 sequence: CSARDLAGGPGETQYF. The sequenced part of the CDR3 DNA is TGCAGTGCTAGAGATCTAGCGGGAGGGCCGGGAGAGACC.

This clone was detected ten times or more. CDR3 loop: CASSPRGSGRFQETQYF. The part of the CDR3 DNA that was read is TGTGCCAGTAGTCCCAGGGGTAGCGGGCGTTTTCAAGAGACC. This chain joins TRBV19 and TRBJ2-5, with a possible D match to TRBD2 (7 bases). The read comes to an end 3 residues before the CDR3 does, leaving the germline J gene to fill in the end. The CDR3 has 17 residues. The V gene's germline CDR1 is LNHDA and CDR2 SQIVND (reference sequence). The V end was cut by 5 bases, the J end by 2 bases, with 21 bases between. The full variable domain, completed using reference TRBV19 and TRBJ2-5, is DGGITQSPKYLFRKEGQNVTLSCEQNLNHDAMYWYRQDPGQGLRLIYYSQIVNDFQKGDIAEGYSVSREKKESFPLTVTSAQKNPTAFYLCASSPRGSGRFQETQYFGPGTRLLVL.

In its sample, this clone was seen many times. The observed sequence ends 3 residues before the CDR3 terminus, with the missing tail filled in from the germline J gene. The chain recombines TRBV2 with TRBJ2-7, with D perhaps TRBD1 or TRBD2 (5 bases each). The germline gives CDR1 SNHLY, CDR2 FYNNEI. V lost 8 bases and J lost 2, with 16 bases in between. CDR3 length: 14 residues. The sequenced CDR3 bases are TGTGCCAGCGGGAGTGGGGCTTTAACCTACGAG. Translating it yields CASGSGALTYE. The CDR3 reads in full as CASGSGALTYEQYF.